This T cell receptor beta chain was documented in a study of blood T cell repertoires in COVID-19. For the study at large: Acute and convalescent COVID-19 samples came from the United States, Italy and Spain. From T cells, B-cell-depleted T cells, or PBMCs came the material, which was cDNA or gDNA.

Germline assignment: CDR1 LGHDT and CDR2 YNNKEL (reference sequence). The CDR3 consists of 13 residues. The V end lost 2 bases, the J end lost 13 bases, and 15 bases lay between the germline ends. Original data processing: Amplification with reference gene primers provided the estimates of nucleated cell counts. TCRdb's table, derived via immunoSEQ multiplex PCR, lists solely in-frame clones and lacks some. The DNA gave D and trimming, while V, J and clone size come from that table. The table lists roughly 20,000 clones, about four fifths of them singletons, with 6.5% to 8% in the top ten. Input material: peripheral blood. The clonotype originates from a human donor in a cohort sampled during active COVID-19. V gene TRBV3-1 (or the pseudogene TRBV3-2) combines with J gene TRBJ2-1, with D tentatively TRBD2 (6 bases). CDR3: CASSQQRAGTQFF. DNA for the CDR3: TGTGCCAGCAGCCAACAAAGGGCGGGGACTCAGTTCTTC.